These 10 T cell receptor beta chains share one sample of origin, sequenced in a study of T cell repertoires and HLA-DP antigens. Profiled with immunoSEQ multiplex PCR; TCRdb holds only in-frame clones, not every one. Here the sample spans roughly 70,000 clones, about four fifths being singletons. These receptors are not linked to any known antigen. Source material: CD4+ T cells from PBMCs. All receptors come from a man between 60 and 70 years old in good health and CMV-seronegative.

This clone was detected many times. This sequence joins TRBV15 and TRBJ1-1; tentative D call: TRBD1 (5 bases). Looked up from germline, CDR1 is LNHNV and CDR2 is YYDKDF (reference sequence). The CDR3 loop spans 16 amino acids. V was shortened by 0 bases and J by 1 base, with 12 bases between the two germline ends. CDR3 sequence: CATSRDRWGENTEAFF. For the CDR3, the DNA is TGTGCCACCAGCAGAGATCGATGGGGGGAGAACACTGAAGCTTTCTTT.

This rearrangement joins TRBV7-9 to TRBJ1-1; D not certain. This CDR3 has 12 residues. CDR1 and CDR2 (germline): SEHNR, FQNEAQ (reference sequence). With 3 bases removed from V and 5 bases from J, the gap between germline ends came to 7 bases. The CDR3 bases are TGTGCCAGCAGCTTGCGAGGAACTGAAGCTTTCTTT. Its protein product is CASSLRGTEAFF. Full variable domain (missing parts from reference TRBV7-9 and TRBJ1-1): DTGVSQNPRHKITKRGQNVTFRCDPISEHNRLYWYRQTLGQGPEFLTYFQNEAQLEKSRLLSDRFSAERPKGSFSTLEIQRTEQGDSAMYLCASSLRGTEAFFGQGTRLTVV.

J is TRBJ2-5 and V is TRBV9; 9 nucleotides align to TRBD2. The germline V gene encodes CDR1 SGDLS and CDR2 YYNGEE. The V gene end was trimmed by 0 bases and the J gene end by 3 bases; junction bases not matched to a gene: 9. The CDR3 covers 17 residues. The CDR3 loop reads CASSVGGSGSSEETQYF. CDR3 DNA: TGTGCCAGCAGCGTAGGGGGTAGCGGGAGTAGCGAAGAGACCCAGTACTTC.

The chain carries TRBV11-2 and TRBJ2-1; D unclear. The V end was cut by 4 bases, the J end by 14 bases, with 12 bases between. The germline V gene has CDR1 SGHAT and CDR2 FQNNGV. The length of the CDR3 is 11 residues. In DNA, the CDR3 is TGTGCCAGCAGCTCGGCTCTAGTCAAGTTCTTC. It encodes CASSSALVKFF.

The rearrangement uses TRBV7-8 and TRBJ1-1; TRBD1 agrees at 7 bases. Trimming took 1 base from V and 3 from J; bases not matched to a gene: 2. This CDR3 is built from 14 residues. The germline V gene has CDR1 SGHVS and CDR2 FQNEAQ. CDR3 nucleotides: TGTGCCAGCAGCTTAGAGGGGGCCGACACTGAAGCTTTCTTT. Protein sequence: CASSLEGADTEAFF.

The chain has TRBV6-1 and TRBJ2-2; D is perhaps TRBD2 (6 bases). V lost 7 bases to trimming and J lost 0 bases, with 9 bases between them. The CDR3 has 14 amino acids. CDR1 is MNHNS and CDR2 is SASEGT in the germline V gene. Here the CDR3 DNA reads TGTGCCAGCAAGGGACTCGCGAACACCGGGGAGCTGTTTTTT. This sequence encodes CASKGLANTGELFF.

This sequence joins TRBV7-9 and TRBJ2-5, with 8 bases lining up with TRBD1. With V trimmed by 5 bases and J by 2 bases, 4 bases remained unmatched. Looked up from germline, CDR1 is SEHNR and CDR2 is FQNEAQ (reference sequence). CDR3 length: 14 amino acids. The CDR3 protein is CASSQNRGQETQYF. The DNA of the CDR3 is TGTGCCAGCAGCCAAAACAGGGGGCAAGAGACCCAGTACTTC.

The CDR3 reads CASSPDRAGSGANVLTF. In DNA form, the CDR3 reads TGTGCCAGCAGCCCAGACAGGGCCGGCTCTGGGGCCAACGTCCTGACTTTC. This chain joins TRBV7-2 and TRBJ2-6; 7 nucleotides line up with TRBD1. The CDR3 is 17 residues long. Germline V gene data show CDR1 as SGHTA and CDR2 as FQGNSA. The V gene end was trimmed by 5 bases and the J gene end by 0 bases; junction bases not matched to a gene: 7.

This clone was detected once. V and J are TRBV19 and TRBJ1-1; maybe TRBD1 (5 bases). The CDR3 is 17 amino acids. The ends were cut back, 4 bases at V and 2 bases at J, with 20 bases in the middle. CDR1 is LNHDA and CDR2 is SQIVND in the germline V gene (reference sequence). CDR3 region: CASSKYLSQGVNTEAFF. DNA for the CDR3: TGTGCCAGTAGTAAGTACTTATCGCAGGGAGTAAACACTGAAGCTTTCTTT.

CDR3 region: CASSQDTSRNLAFF. Here the CDR3 DNA reads TGCGCCAGCAGCCAAGATACGAGCCGGAACTTAGCTTTCTTT. The genes are TRBV4-3 and TRBJ1-1; D is ambiguous. V was cut by 0 bases and J by 10 bases, with 15 bases left in between. The CDR3 spans 14 residues. From germline, CDR1 is LGHNA and CDR2 YSLEER.